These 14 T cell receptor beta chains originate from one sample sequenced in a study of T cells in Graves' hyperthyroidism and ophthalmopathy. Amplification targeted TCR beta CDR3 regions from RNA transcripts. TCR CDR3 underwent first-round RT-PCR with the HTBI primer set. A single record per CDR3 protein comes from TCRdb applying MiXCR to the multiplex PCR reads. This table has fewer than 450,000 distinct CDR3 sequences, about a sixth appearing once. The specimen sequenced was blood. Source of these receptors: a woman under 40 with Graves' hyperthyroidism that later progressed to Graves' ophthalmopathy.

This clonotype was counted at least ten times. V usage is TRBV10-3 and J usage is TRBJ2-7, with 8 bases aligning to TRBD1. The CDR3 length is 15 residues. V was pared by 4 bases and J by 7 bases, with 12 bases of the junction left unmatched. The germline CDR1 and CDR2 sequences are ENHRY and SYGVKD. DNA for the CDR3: TGTGCCATCAGTGTCCTAACAGGGGGTAATCAGGAGCAGTACTTC. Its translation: CAISVLTGGNQEQYF.

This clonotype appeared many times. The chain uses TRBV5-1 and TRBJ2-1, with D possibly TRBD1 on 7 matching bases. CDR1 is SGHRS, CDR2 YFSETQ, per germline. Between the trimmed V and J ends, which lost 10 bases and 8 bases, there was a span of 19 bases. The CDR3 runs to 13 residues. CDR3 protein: CAPTPGGIYEQFF. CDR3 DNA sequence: TGCGCCCCCACCCCAGGGGGGATATATGAGCAGTTCTTC.

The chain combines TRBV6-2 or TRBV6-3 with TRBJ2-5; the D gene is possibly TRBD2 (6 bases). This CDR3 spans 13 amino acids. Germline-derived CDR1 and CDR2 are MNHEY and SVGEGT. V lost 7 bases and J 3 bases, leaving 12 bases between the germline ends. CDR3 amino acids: CASTAGGKETQYF. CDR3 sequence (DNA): TGTGCCAGCACCGCTGGAGGGAAAGAGACCCAGTACTTC.

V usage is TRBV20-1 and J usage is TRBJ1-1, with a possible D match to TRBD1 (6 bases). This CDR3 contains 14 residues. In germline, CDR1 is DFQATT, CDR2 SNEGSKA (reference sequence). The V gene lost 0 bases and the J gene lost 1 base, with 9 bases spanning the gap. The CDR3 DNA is TGCAGTGCTAGAGACCCAGGGGAGAACACTGAAGCTTTCTTT. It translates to CSARDPGENTEAFF.

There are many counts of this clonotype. DNA of the CDR3: TGTGCCAGCAGTTTCCGCTCGGACAATCAGCCCCAGCATTTT. Protein sequence: CASSFRSDNQPQHF. The chain recombines TRBV27 with TRBJ1-5; the D is unclear. This CDR3 comprises 14 residues. Germline CDR1 reads MNHEY; CDR2 reads SMNVEV (reference sequence). V shed 3 bases and J shed 3 bases, with 9 bases lying between them.

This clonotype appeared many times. The CDR3 loop reads CASSPGQASSGNTIYF. The CDR3 DNA sequence: TGTGCCAGCTCACCGGGGCAGGCTTCCTCTGGAAACACCATATATTTT. The V call is TRBV18, the J call TRBJ1-3; D possibly corresponds to TRBD1 (5 bases). This CDR3 is 16 amino acids long. Germline values: CDR1 KGHSH, CDR2 LQKENI. V was clipped by 3 bases and J by 0 bases, with 12 bases between them.

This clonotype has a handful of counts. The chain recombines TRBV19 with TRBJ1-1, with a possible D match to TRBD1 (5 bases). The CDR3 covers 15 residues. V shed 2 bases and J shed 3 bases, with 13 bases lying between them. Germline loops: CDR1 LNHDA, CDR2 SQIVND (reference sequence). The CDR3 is CASSIPGYGDTEAFF. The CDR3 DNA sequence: TGTGCCAGTAGTATACCAGGGTACGGTGACACTGAAGCTTTCTTT. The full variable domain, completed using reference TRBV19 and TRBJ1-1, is DGGITQSPKYLFRKEGQNVTLSCEQNLNHDAMYWYRQDPGQGLRLIYYSQIVNDFQKGDIAEGYSVSREKKESFPLTVTSAQKNPTAFYLCASSIPGYGDTEAFFGQGTRLTVV.

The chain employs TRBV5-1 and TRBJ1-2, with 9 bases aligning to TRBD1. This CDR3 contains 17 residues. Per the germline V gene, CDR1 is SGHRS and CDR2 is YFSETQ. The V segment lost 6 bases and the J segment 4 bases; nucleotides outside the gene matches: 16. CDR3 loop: CASIPGQGFGSVYGYTF. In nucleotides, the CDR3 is TGCGCCAGCATACCGGGACAGGGTTTCGGGTCGGTCTATGGCTACACCTTC.

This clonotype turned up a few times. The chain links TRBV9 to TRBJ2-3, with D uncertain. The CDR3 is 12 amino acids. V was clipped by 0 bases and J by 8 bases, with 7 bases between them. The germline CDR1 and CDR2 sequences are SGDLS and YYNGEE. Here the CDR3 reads CASSVGAGTQYF. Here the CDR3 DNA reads TGTGCCAGCAGCGTAGGCGCCGGTACGCAGTATTTT.

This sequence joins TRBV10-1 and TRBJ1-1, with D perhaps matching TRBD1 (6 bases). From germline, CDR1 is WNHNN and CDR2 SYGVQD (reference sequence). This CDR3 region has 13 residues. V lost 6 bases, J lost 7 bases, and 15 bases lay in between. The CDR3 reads CASSLRGADEAFF. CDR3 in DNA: TGCGCCAGCAGCCTCCGGGGGGCCGATGAAGCTTTCTTT.

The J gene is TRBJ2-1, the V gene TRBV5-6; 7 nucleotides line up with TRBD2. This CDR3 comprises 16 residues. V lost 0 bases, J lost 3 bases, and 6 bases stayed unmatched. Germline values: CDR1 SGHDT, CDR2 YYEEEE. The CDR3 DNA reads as TGTGCCAGCAGCTTGGGGGGGGGGATGTTCTACAATGAGCAGTTCTTC. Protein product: CASSLGGGMFYNEQFF.

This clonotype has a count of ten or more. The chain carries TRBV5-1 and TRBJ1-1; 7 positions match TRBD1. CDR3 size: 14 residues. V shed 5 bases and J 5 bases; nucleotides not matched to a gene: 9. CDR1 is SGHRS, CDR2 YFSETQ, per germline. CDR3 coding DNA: TGCGCCAGCAGTCCGAGGGGGCGCGGTACTGAAGCTTTCTTT. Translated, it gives CASSPRGRGTEAFF.

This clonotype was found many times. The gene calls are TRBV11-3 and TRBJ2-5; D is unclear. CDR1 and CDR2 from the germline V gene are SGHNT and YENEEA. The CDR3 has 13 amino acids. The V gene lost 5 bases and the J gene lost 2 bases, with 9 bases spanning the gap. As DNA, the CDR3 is TGTGCCAGCAGCATCGGGCCGCAAGAGACCCAGTACTTC. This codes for CASSIGPQETQYF.

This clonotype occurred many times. CDR3 coding DNA: TGTGCCAGCAGCTTAGCAGGGGGACAGGGGGTGTACGAGCAGTACTTC. This translates into CASSLAGGQGVYEQYF. This chain joins TRBV11-2 and TRBJ2-7, with TRBD1 matching 11 bases. The CDR3 runs to 16 residues. V was clipped by 1 base and J by 4 bases; unmatched bases: 6. Germline values: CDR1 SGHAT, CDR2 FQNNGV.